This record concerns one TCR beta chain sequence. This sample stems from a study of T cells after yellow fever vaccination. 5'RACE template switching added a universal primer site and UMIs to TCR cDNA. TCRdb called the 5' RACE reads again in MiXCR, with one record for every CDR3 protein. The sample gives 300,000 to 400,000 distinct CDR3 sequences, approximately 4.2% of which show up once; about 24% is in the top ten. The CDR3 is made up of 15 amino acids. Germline CDR1 reads ENHRY; CDR2 reads SYGVKD. The J segment lost 5 bases and the V segment lost 6 bases, leaving 5 bases of the junction unmatched. The sequence was obtained from a man aged 18 to 30 who received the YFV17D yellow fever vaccine. The sequencing used PBMCs, collected 5 days after the yellow fever booster vaccination. The rearrangement links TRBV10-3 to TRBJ2-3; 13 nucleotides match TRBD2. CDR3 nucleotides: TGTGCCATCAGCCCCGGGACTAGCGGGGTAGATACGCAGTATTTT. Translation: CAISPGTSGVDTQYF.